Listed below are T cell receptor beta chains from one sample, sequenced in a study of cytomegalovirus exposure and HLA in healthy donors. The table came from immunoSEQ multiplex PCR; TCRdb's copy has only in-frame clones and leaves some out. In the table there are around 130,000 clones, more than 60% of which are singletons. The sample was PBMCs. These TCRs come from a male donor in good health and CMV-seronegative. Both conserved end residues are part of each CDR3. The D gene is left open where the match is weak. Clone size is not always given. Where it is, it says once, few, many or a class for expanded clones.

D gene,J gene,clone size,V gene,CDR3 DNA,CDR3 protein
-,TRBJ2-2,-,TRBV7-9,TGTGCCAGCAGCTCAACGGGGGGCTATAACACCGGGGAGCTGTTTTTT,CASSSTGGYNTGELFF
-,TRBJ1-2,-,TRBV5-1,TGCGCCAGCAGCTTGCCAGGGAATGTTGGCTACACCTTC,CASSLPGNVGYTF
TRBD1,TRBJ2-3,-,TRBV2,TGTGCCAGCAGGAGAACAGGGGGCACAGATACGCAGTATTTT,CASRRTGGTDTQYF
TRBD1,TRBJ1-1,-,TRBV19,TGTGCCAGTAAGACGACAGGGTTCACTGAAGCTTTCTTT,CASKTTGFTEAFF
-,TRBJ1-2,-,TRBV5-6,TGTGCCAGCAGCATTGGACAGAGTAACTATGGCTACACCTTC,CASSIGQSNYGYTF
TRBD1,TRBJ1-6,-,TRBV18,TGTGCCAGCTCACAAGGACAGGGAGGGAATTCACCCCTCCACTTT,CASSQGQGGNSPLHF
-,TRBJ2-2,-,TRBV7-9,TGTGCCAGCAGCTTAGACAGGGTGAAACCCGGGGAGCTGTTTTTT,CASSLDRVKPGELFF
TRBD1,TRBJ2-1,-,TRBV5-1,TGCGCCAGCAGCTCCAACAGGGGCCATGAGCAGTTCTTC,CASSSNRGHEQFF
TRBD2,TRBJ2-5,-,TRBV5-1,TGCGCCAGCAGGCTGACTAGCGGGGGTCCAGGGGAGACCCAGTACTTC,CASRLTSGGPGETQYF
TRBD1,TRBJ2-7,-,TRBV7-7,TGTGCCAGCAGCTTAGGCCCGGGACAGGACTACGAGCAGTACTTC,CASSLGPGQDYEQYF
-,TRBJ1-2,few,TRBV15,TGTGCCACCAGCAGAGAGGCCAGGAACTATGGCTACACCTTC,CATSREARNYGYTF
TRBD2,TRBJ2-7,-,TRBV5-6,TGTGCCAGCAGCTTGACTAGCGGGGGGGCCAGGAACGAGCAGTACTTC,CASSLTSGGARNEQYF
-,TRBJ2-5,few,TRBV6-5,TGTGCCAGTAGCAGGGGAGAGACCCAGTACTTC,CASSRGETQYF
TRBD2,TRBJ2-3,-,TRBV5-6,TGTGCCAGCAGCTCGGCGGGGGGCACAGATACGCAGTATTTT,CASSSAGGTDTQYF
-,TRBJ2-2,-,TRBV11-1,TGTGCCAGCAGTAGACAGGACACCGGGGAGCTGTTTTTT,CASSRQDTGELFF
TRBD2,TRBJ2-3,once,TRBV6-5,TGTGCCAGCAGTTCCTCGGGGGGTACGCAGTATTTT,CASSSSGGTQYF
-,TRBJ2-2,-,TRBV6-1,TGTGCCAGCAGTGAGGAGGAGACCGGGGAGCTGTTTTTT,CASSEEETGELFF
-,TRBJ1-4,-,TRBV30,TGTGCCTGGAGTGTACAGGTCAACATGATTGGAAAACTGTTTTTT,CAWSVQVNMIGKLFF
-,TRBJ2-7,-,TRBV7-9,TGTGCCAGCAGCCTCTTAAACGAGCAGTACTTC,CASSLLNEQYF
TRBD1,TRBJ1-4,-,TRBV25-1,TGTGCCAGCAGTTTTCCCCGACAGGGTGGTTTTGAAAAACTGTTTTTT,CASSFPRQGGFEKLFF
TRBD2,TRBJ2-7,once,TRBV11-2,TGTGCCAGCAGCTTAGTTCGGGGGGGATTCGAGCAGTACTTC,CASSLVRGGFEQYF
-,TRBJ2-7,few,TRBV6-5,TGTGCCAGCAGTTACGATCAGGGGCGCACCTACGAGCAGTACTTC,CASSYDQGRTYEQYF
-,TRBJ2-7,-,TRBV28,TGTGCCAGCAACTTGAACGACTACGAGCAGTACTTC,CASNLNDYEQYF
-,TRBJ2-7,-,TRBV27,TGTGCCAGCAGTTTCATGCAGGGCGTACCCTACGAGCAGTACTTC,CASSFMQGVPYEQYF
-,TRBJ1-6,-,TRBV29-1,TGCAGCGTTGAATACTGCCAGGGCCTCCCCCCCCTCCACTTT,CSVEYCQGLPPLHF
TRBD1,TRBJ2-1,-,TRBV27,TGTGCCAGCAGTCATATCGGACAGGCCTACAATGAGCAGTTCTTC,CASSHIGQAYNEQFF
-,TRBJ1-1,few,TRBV6-5,TGTGCCAGCAGTTATGGGACACAGCAAAACACTGAAGCTTTCTTT,CASSYGTQQNTEAFF
TRBD1,TRBJ2-1,-,TRBV5-1,TGCGCCAGCAGCTTGACAGGGGGCGAGTCTGATGAGCAGTTCTTC,CASSLTGGESDEQFF
TRBD2,TRBJ2-6,-,TRBV19,TGTGCCAGTACCCCGGGGGGGGGTTTCGCCAACGTCCTGACTTTC,CASTPGGGFANVLTF
-,TRBJ1-3,-,TRBV5-4,TGTGCCAGCAGCTTGAATGCAGGGACTGGAAACACCATATATTTT,CASSLNAGTGNTIYF
TRBD1,TRBJ1-1,few,TRBV9,TGTGCCCGCAGTGGTCCTACCGGGACAGCTCCCGCTGAAGCTTTCTTT,CARSGPTGTAPAEAFF
TRBD1,TRBJ1-3,-,TRBV2,TGTGCCAGCAGTTCGTTCCTCGGACAGGTTACTGGAAACACCATATATTTT,CASSSFLGQVTGNTIYF
TRBD2,TRBJ2-1,-,TRBV19,TGTGCCAGTAACCCGACTAGCGGTACCAATGAGCAGTTCTTC,CASNPTSGTNEQFF
-,TRBJ1-5,-,TRBV28,TGTGCCACGAAATGGAAGGGGCCAAATCAGCCCCAGCATTTT,CATKWKGPNQPQHF
TRBD1,TRBJ2-1,-,TRBV2,TGTGCCAGCAGGGCGGGACAGGCTCCTAACAATGAGCAGTTCTTC,CASRAGQAPNNEQFF
-,TRBJ2-5,-,TRBV6-1,TGTGCCAGCAGTGAAGCGGCTATGAGGCAAGAGACCCAGTACTTC,CASSEAAMRQETQYF
TRBD1,TRBJ2-3,-,TRBV6-1,TGTGCCAGCAGTGACAACACAGGGGGCGGGGATACGCAGTATTTT,CASSDNTGGGDTQYF
TRBD2,TRBJ2-2,-,TRBV9,TGTGCCAGCAGCGTGCCCAGCGGGGGACCCCCAAACACCGGGGAGCTGTTTTTT,CASSVPSGGPPNTGELFF
TRBD2,TRBJ2-1,-,TRBV6-4,TGTGCCAGCAGACCCGGGGGACTAGAGGAATCTGAGCAGTTCTTC,CASRPGGLEESEQFF
-,TRBJ2-6,few,TRBV15,TGTGCCACCAGCAGAGATCGGACGGGATCCTCTGGGGCCAACGTCCTGACTTTC,CATSRDRTGSSGANVLTF
-,TRBJ2-1,few,TRBV5-8,TGTGCCAGCAGCTTGGGGGTACGGGTCAATGAGCAGTTCTTC,CASSLGVRVNEQFF
-,TRBJ1-2,-,TRBV29-1,TGCAGCGTTGCCCTAGGGCCTACAGGGAAGAAGGATGGCTACACCTTC,CSVALGPTGKKDGYTF
TRBD2,TRBJ2-2,few,TRBV13,TGTGCCAGCAGCGACACCCGCCTTTCTCGCGGGGGGGCTGGCGGGGAGCTGTTTTTT,CASSDTRLSRGGAGGELFF
-,TRBJ2-5,-,TRBV7-2,TGTGCCAGCAGCGCGCAGACTAGTCACGAGACCCAGTACTTC,CASSAQTSHETQYF
TRBD1,TRBJ2-5,-,TRBV11-1,TGTGCCAGCAGCTCGGGGACAGGGTCTCAAGAGACCCAGTACTTC,CASSSGTGSQETQYF
TRBD1,TRBJ2-1,-,TRBV18,TGTGCCAGCTCATCCACAGGGGGCTCGGGGGAGCAGTTCTTC,CASSSTGGSGEQFF
TRBD1,TRBJ1-1,-,TRBV14,TGTGCCAGCAGCCAACACAGGGGGGCATGTGAAGCTTTCTTT,CASSQHRGACEAFF
-,TRBJ2-7,-,TRBV11-2,TGTGCCAGCAGCCACACGTACGAGCAGTACTTC,CASSHTYEQYF